The 9 T cell receptor beta chains given below trace back to one sample, sequenced in a study of cytomegalovirus exposure and HLA in healthy donors. Profiled with immunoSEQ multiplex PCR; TCRdb holds only in-frame clones, not every one. The data contain around 93,000 clones, about 85% of them singletons. The material sequenced was PBMCs. Source of these receptors: a man aged 18-30 years in good health and CMV-seropositive.

The chain uses TRBV7-3 and TRBJ1-5, with a tentative D call TRBD1 (5 bases). V gave up 2 bases and J gave up 8 bases, with 10 bases separating them. The germline gives CDR1 SGHTA, CDR2 FQGTGA. The CDR3 spans 13 residues. DNA of the CDR3: TGTGCCAGCAGCTTATATCCAGGGAAGCCCCAGCATTTT. This sequence encodes CASSLYPGKPQHF.

In this sample, this clone turned up once. This chain uses TRBV5-4 with TRBJ2-3; 14 bases fit TRBD2. Losses at the gene ends were 6 bases for V and 3 bases for J; bases not matched to a gene: 6. This CDR3 is 16 amino acids long. Germline assignment: CDR1 SGHNT and CDR2 YYREEE (reference sequence). CDR3 sequence: CASKLRTSGRTDTQYF. CDR3 DNA sequence: TGTGCCAGCAAGCTTCGGACTAGCGGGAGGACAGATACGCAGTATTTT.

CDR3: CASSPHRDRGEQFF. DNA of the CDR3: TGTGCCAGCAGCCCCCATCGAGATCGCGGTGAGCAGTTCTTC. The chain combines TRBV11-1 with TRBJ2-1; unclear D gene. V shed 5 bases and J shed 9 bases, with 17 bases lying between them. The CDR3 is made up of 14 amino acids. Germline loops: CDR1 SGHAT, CDR2 FQDESV (reference sequence).

The chain is built from TRBV5-1 and TRBJ1-1, with D possibly TRBD1 on 6 matching bases. V shed 1 base and J shed 0 bases, with 13 bases lying between them. The CDR3 consists of 16 residues. The V gene's germline CDR1 is SGHRS and CDR2 YFSETQ. In nucleotides, the CDR3 is TGCGCCAGCAGCTTGAGGCCAGGGGCCCTGAACACTGAAGCTTTCTTT. Residues: CASSLRPGALNTEAFF.

The chain is built from TRBV23-1 and TRBJ1-5, with TRBD1 matching 8 bases. TRBV23-1 is an ORF, with its function uncertain. With V trimmed by 7 bases and J by 7 bases, 6 bases remained unmatched. This CDR3 spans 13 amino acids. CDR3 coding DNA: TGCGCCAGCAATCAGGGGGCCGGGCAGCCCCAGCATTTT. It specifies CASNQGAGQPQHF.

This clone has just one count. The chain is built from TRBV18 and TRBJ1-1, with TRBD1 matching over 8 bases. The germline CDR1 and CDR2 sequences are KGHSH and LQKENI. V was clipped by 3 bases and J by 3 bases; unmatched bases: 9. The CDR3 runs to 16 residues. CDR3 region: CASSPSTGVWDTEAFF. The CDR3 DNA sequence: TGTGCCAGCTCACCTTCGACAGGGGTATGGGACACTGAAGCTTTCTTT.

The rearrangement uses TRBV9 and TRBJ1-4; possibly TRBD1 for D (5 bases). Trimming removed 0 bases from V and 2 bases from J, with 8 bases in between. Germline values: CDR1 SGDLS, CDR2 YYNGEE. This CDR3 comprises 15 residues. The CDR3, as DNA: TGTGCCAGCAGCGTAGGTGGGGGGACTAATGAAAAACTGTTTTTT. Translating it yields CASSVGGGTNEKLFF. Filled out from reference TRBV9 and TRBJ1-4, the complete variable domain reads DSGVTQTPKHLITATGQRVTLRCSPRSGDLSVYWYQQSLDQGLQFLIQYYNGEERAKGNILERFSAQQFPDLHSELNLSSLELGDSALYFCASSVGGGTNEKLFFGSGTQLSVL.

A few counts support this clone. The chain couples TRBV27 to TRBJ2-7; D unclear. Trimming cost V 5 bases and J 3 bases, with 5 bases left between them. The length of the CDR3 is 11 residues. Germline loops: CDR1 MNHEY, CDR2 SMNVEV (reference sequence). This chain's CDR3 is CASSQYYEQYV. The CDR3, as DNA: TGTGCCAGCAGTCAATACTACGAGCAGTACGTC.

V usage is TRBV10-3 and J usage is TRBJ2-5; TRBD1 matches 9 bases. CDR3 length: 14 amino acids. The V and J ends lost 5 bases and 3 bases, in that order; junction bases with no gene match: 4. Per germline, CDR1 ENHRY and CDR2 SYGVKD. CDR3 loop: CAISRQGGKETQYF. The CDR3 region has the DNA TGTGCCATCAGTAGACAGGGGGGGAAAGAGACCCAGTACTTC.